The clone carrying this T cell receptor beta chain was seen only a few times. Its antigen is not known. This CDR3 has 12 amino acids. Germline lookup yields CDR1 MGHDK and CDR2 SYGVNS. V was cut by 6 bases and J by 6 bases, with 8 bases left in between. Together with a sample-barcoded 5' primer, a J-beta primer mix was included in a second PCR lasting roughly 6 to 12 cycles. In TCRdb, the 5' RACE reads were re-called with MiXCR into one record per CDR3 protein. The sample has hundreds of thousands of distinct CDR3 sequences, 20% to 30% seen once. These data are taken from a study of blood T cells in healthy people across ages. General study points: Versus aged donors, long-lived donors had higher diversity and more naive CD4+ cells.

A further study also used this sample, focusing on T cells of mothers and their children.

The TCR originated in a boy aged 5-17 years in good health. The J gene is TRBJ1-4, the V gene TRBV25-1, with D unresolved. The sample was blood. CDR3 DNA: TGTGCCAGCAGCCTCGGTTATGAAAAACTGTTTTTT. Amino acids: CASSLGYEKLFF.